This T cell receptor (beta chain) was recorded in a study of cytomegalovirus exposure and HLA in healthy donors. 13 Jbeta primers and 60 Vbeta primers were used for the PCR. Repertoires were generated with immunoSEQ multiplex PCR, while TCRdb's copy carries only in-frame clones and drops some. Among around 97,000 clones listed, 73% were seen once. This clone has just one count. Its antigen is not identified. Per germline, CDR1 MNHEY and CDR2 SVGAGI. The CDR3 covers 13 residues. V was clipped by 4 bases and J by 5 bases, with 10 bases between them. Study-level results: A missense DCLRE1C variant was associated with V- and J-gene trimming of TCR beta chains in a later analysis, and an independent cohort replicated the association. Most of the CMV-associated TCR beta chains (in a later analysis) appeared to be HLA-restricted.

The receptor was derived from a man in his forties in good health and CMV-seronegative. The sample consisted of PBMCs. V and J are TRBV6-5 and TRBJ2-3; no clear D gene. CDR3 sequence: CASSFNSGDTQYF. The CDR3 region has the DNA TGTGCCAGCAGTTTCAACTCGGGAGATACGCAGTATTTT.